One and the same sample provided the 18 T cell receptor beta chains below, sequenced in a study of metastatic and nonmetastatic thyroid tumors. TCRdb re-called the PCR reads through MiXCR. Of 16,000 or so clones in the sample, about 25% are singletons; the top ten hold 10%. None of the patients had undergone any treatment ahead of thyroid surgery. Specimen: adjacent normal tissue. Receptor source: a female donor with papillary thyroid cancer or a benign thyroid nodule (not recorded which). Some clones in this sample may be carry-over from other donors' samples.

The sample holds one count of this clone. V usage is TRBV11-2 and J usage is TRBJ2-5; the D gene is possibly TRBD2 (5 bases). The germline V gene encodes CDR1 SGHAT and CDR2 FQNNGV. CDR3 length: 15 amino acids. V shed 0 bases and J shed 4 bases, with 12 bases lying between them. The CDR3 coding sequence is TGTGCCAGCAGCTTAGAGCGCGGGTTATTAGAGACCCAGTACTTC. Translated, it gives CASSLERGLLETQYF.

This clone was observed a few times. This sequence joins TRBV6-2 or TRBV6-3 and TRBJ1-5; possibly TRBD1 for D (6 bases). Germline-derived CDR1 and CDR2 are MNHEY and SVGEGT. This CDR3 is 17 amino acids long. Trimming took 0 bases from V and 1 from J, leaving 13 bases between them. CDR3 amino acids: CASSYSQGRRSNQPQHF. In nucleotides, the CDR3 is TGTGCCAGCAGTTACTCTCAGGGGAGGAGAAGCAATCAGCCCCAGCATTTT.

This clone was observed a few times. The chain has TRBV6-1 and TRBJ2-7, with D possibly matching TRBD1 (6 bases). The V end lost 8 bases, the J end lost 2 bases, and 16 bases lay between the germline ends. Germline V gene data show CDR1 as MNHNS and CDR2 as SASEGT. The CDR3 is 14 residues long. The CDR3 DNA is TGTGCCAGCTACGGACAGTCCCCGACCTACGAGCAGTACTTC. It codes for CASYGQSPTYEQYF.

This sequence joins TRBV6-2 or TRBV6-3 and TRBJ2-1; D call uncertain. Germline assignment: CDR1 MNHEY and CDR2 SVGEGT. V lost 7 bases and J 3 bases, leaving 19 bases between the germline ends. The CDR3 has 16 amino acids. The CDR3 is CASNQPATRIYNEQFF. CDR3 nucleotides: TGTGCCAGCAACCAACCCGCAACACGGATCTACAATGAGCAGTTCTTC.

The chain uses TRBV5-6 and TRBJ1-1, with 11 bases aligning to TRBD1. J was trimmed by 1 base and V by 4 bases; bases with no gene match: 3. The V gene's germline CDR1 is SGHDT and CDR2 YYEEEE. This CDR3 spans 15 amino acids. The CDR3: CASSPDRGQNTEAFF. In nucleotides, the CDR3 is TGTGCCAGCAGCCCGGACAGGGGGCAGAACACTGAAGCTTTCTTT.

Many counts were recorded for this clone. The chain is built from TRBV7-9 and TRBJ2-2, with 7 bases identical to TRBD1. The CDR3 length is 15 residues. The V segment lost 5 bases and the J segment 1 base; nucleotides outside the gene matches: 4. From germline, CDR1 is SEHNR and CDR2 FQNEAQ (reference sequence). CDR3 bases: TGTGCCAGCAGCCTGGGACAGATGAACACCGGGGAGCTGTTTTTT. It codes for CASSLGQMNTGELFF. The variable domain in full, completed from reference TRBV7-9 and TRBJ2-2, reads DTGVSQNPRHKITKRGQNVTFRCDPISEHNRLYWYRQTLGQGPEFLTYFQNEAQLEKSRLLSDRFSAERPKGSFSTLEIQRTEQGDSAMYLCASSLGQMNTGELFFGEGSRLTVL.

CDR3 in amino acids: CASRLVSGELFF. Here the CDR3 DNA reads TGTGCCAGCAGACTAGTTTCCGGGGAGCTGTTTTTT. The rearrangement links TRBV12-3 or TRBV12-4 to TRBJ2-2; possible D gene TRBD2, 5 bases. This CDR3 is 12 amino acids long. Trimming took 6 bases from V and 6 from J, leaving 8 bases between them.

The rearrangement uses TRBV7-9 and TRBJ2-7, with D unclear. Germline CDR1 is SEHNR and CDR2 is FQNEAQ (reference sequence). The V end lost 1 base, the J end lost 9 bases, and 10 bases lay between the germline ends. The CDR3 contains 12 residues. The DNA for the CDR3 is TGTGCCAGCAGCTTAGGGTCCGGCGGGCAGTACTTC. This gives the protein CASSLGSGGQYF. Full variable domain (remainder filled in from reference TRBV7-9 and TRBJ2-7): DTGVSQNPRHKITKRGQNVTFRCDPISEHNRLYWYRQTLGQGPEFLTYFQNEAQLEKSRLLSDRFSAERPKGSFSTLEIQRTEQGDSAMYLCASSLGSGGQYFGPGTRLTVT.

This clone has only a few counts. The V gene is TRBV11-2, the J gene TRBJ2-7, with D uncertain. This CDR3 region has 14 residues. The V gene lost 0 bases and the J gene lost 6 bases, with 12 bases spanning the gap. Germline assignment: CDR1 SGHAT and CDR2 FQNNGV. CDR3 amino acids: CASSLELVGSEQYF. CDR3 DNA sequence: TGTGCCAGCAGCTTAGAGTTGGTCGGGTCCGAGCAGTACTTC.

This chain connects TRBV6-1 to TRBJ2-2; D is unclear. Trimming removed 3 bases at V and 7 bases at J, with 12 bases between. CDR3 length equals 14 residues. Germline V gives CDR1 MNHNS, CDR2 SASEGT. CDR3 sequence: CASSELTVGGELFF. The DNA for the CDR3 is TGTGCCAGCAGTGAGCTAACAGTTGGCGGGGAGCTGTTTTTT.

This clone has ten or more counts. V and J are TRBV11-2 and TRBJ2-7, with 7 bases fitting TRBD1. This CDR3 comprises 12 residues. V gave up 2 bases and J gave up 7 bases; unmatched junction bases: 2. Germline CDR1 is SGHAT and CDR2 is FQNNGV. The CDR3 DNA follows: TGTGCCAGCAGCTTAACAGGGGCTGAGCAGTACTTC. It encodes CASSLTGAEQYF.

V and J are TRBV20-1 and TRBJ2-7; 13 bases fit TRBD2. Germline assignment: CDR1 DFQATT and CDR2 SNEGSKA (reference sequence). The ends lost 6 bases at V and 3 bases at J; junction bases unmatched: 11. The CDR3 runs 16 residues. CDR3 sequence reads: CSATTSGRVGHYEQYF. In DNA, the CDR3 is TGCAGTGCCACTACTAGCGGGAGGGTCGGTCACTACGAGCAGTACTTC.

This clone was detected ten times or more. This chain's CDR3 is CASRPSESFSSYNSPLHF. The CDR3 DNA reads as TGTGCCAGCAGACCCTCAGAGAGCTTCTCCTCCTATAATTCACCCCTCCACTTT. The genes are TRBV27 and TRBJ1-6; D ambiguous. CDR1 is MNHEY and CDR2 is SMNVEV in the germline V gene (reference sequence). The CDR3 loop spans 18 amino acids. The V and J ends lost 6 bases and 0 bases respectively, with 18 bases between them.

This clone was counted between two and nine times. This CDR3 is also generated by other DNA sequences in the sample. The chain couples TRBV6-5 to TRBJ1-2; possible D gene TRBD1, 6 bases. Germline V gene sequence: CDR1 MNHEY, CDR2 SVGAGI. Trimming took 2 bases from V and 2 from J, leaving 6 bases between them. The CDR3 is 13 residues long. CDR3 protein: CASSYGGNYGYTF. CDR3 DNA: TGTGCCAGCAGTTACGGGGGCAACTATGGCTACACCTTC.

This clone was counted a few times. Other DNA sequences in this sample translate to the same CDR3. The rearrangement uses TRBV27 and TRBJ1-1; a possible D gene is TRBD1 (5 bases). The germline gives CDR1 MNHEY, CDR2 SMNVEV (reference sequence). V was shortened by 3 bases and J by 1 base, with 9 bases between the two germline ends. This CDR3 region has 14 residues. This CDR3 reads CASSFSGRNTEAFF. CDR3 sequence (DNA): TGTGCCAGCAGTTTCTCAGGGAGGAACACTGAAGCTTTCTTT.

This chain joins TRBV20-1 and TRBJ2-1; no clear D gene. Germline loops: CDR1 DFQATT, CDR2 SNEGSKA (reference sequence). The CDR3 runs to 12 residues. V lost 1 base to trimming and J lost 4 bases, with 5 bases between them. DNA for the CDR3: TGCAGTGCTAGAGCGCTGTACAATGAGCAGTTCTTC. Protein sequence: CSARALYNEQFF.

This clone was recorded only once. The gene calls are TRBV11-1 and TRBJ2-3; 8 positions agree with TRBD1. CDR1 and CDR2 from the germline V gene are SGHAT and FQDESV (reference sequence). The CDR3 has 15 amino acids. V trimming: 3 bases; J trimming: 2 bases; junction bases outside the gene matches: 4. The DNA for the CDR3 is TGTGCCAGCAGCTTGACAGGGGTTCACACAGATACGCAGTATTTT. Translated: CASSLTGVHTDTQYF.

In regard to this clone: No conserved phenylalanine or tryptophan ends this CDR3, so it is likely a read error. No DNA is shown, since the ends of the CDR3 on it are uncertain; the CDR3 is the one TCRdb lists. The chain is built from TRBV6-1 and TRBJ1-1; the D segment call TRBD1 is taken from the table without a DNA check. Germline V gene sequence: CDR1 MNHNS, CDR2 SASEGT. The CDR3 adds up to 14 amino acids, both ends counted. The CDR3 loop is CASTTHGGGPESFL.